These T cell receptor beta chains were read from a single sample in a study of CD8 T cells in Susac syndrome. In TCRdb, the immunoSEQ multiplex PCR reads were re-called with MiXCR into one record per CDR3 protein. The repertoire has approximately 180,000 distinct CDR3 sequences, approximately 93% of them found once; the top ten carry 0.09% to 0.1%. Sample: CD4+ T cells from PBMCs. Every receptor here comes from a human donor with multiple sclerosis. Both conserved end residues are part of each CDR3. The order of the fields is J gene, D gene, V gene, clone size, CDR3 DNA, CDR3 protein. The D gene is left open where the match is weak. For some rows the clone size is stated as once, few or many, or as a class when expanded; others skip it.

J: TRBJ2-3
D: NA
V: TRBV5-1
size: NA
DNA: TGCGCCAGCAGCTTAGAGGGCGGGGTATTAACAGATACGCAGTATTTT
CDR3: CASSLEGGVLTDTQYF

J: TRBJ1-5
D: NA
V: TRBV2
size: NA
DNA: TGTGCCAGCAGGGGAGACAGTTATAGCAATCAGCCCCAGCATTTT
CDR3: CASRGDSYSNQPQHF

J: TRBJ1-1
D: NA
V: TRBV5-1
size: NA
DNA: TGCGCCAGCAGTTGGGACGGAGATTTGAACACTGAAGCTTTCTTT
CDR3: CASSWDGDLNTEAFF

J: TRBJ2-3
D: TRBD1
V: TRBV5-1
size: NA
DNA: TGCGCCAGCAGCCAGGACAGGAGGCCAGATACGCAGTATTTT
CDR3: CASSQDRRPDTQYF

J: TRBJ1-4
D: NA
V: TRBV28
size: NA
DNA: TGTGCCACCTCAGGGTCGTTGAATGAAAAACTGTTTTTT
CDR3: CATSGSLNEKLFF

J: TRBJ2-1
D: TRBD2
V: TRBV5-4
size: NA
DNA: TGTGCCAGCAGCACATCGAAAAGCGGGAGGTCCAATGAGCAGTTCTTC
CDR3: CASSTSKSGRSNEQFF

J: TRBJ2-7
D: NA
V: TRBV5-6
size: NA
DNA: TGTGCCAGCAGCCGTTGGACAGAGCAGTACTTC
CDR3: CASSRWTEQYF

J: TRBJ1-5
D: NA
V: TRBV20-1
size: NA
DNA: TGCAGTGCTAGAGTGCTTCAGGGGCCGAGCAATCAGCCCCAGCATTTT
CDR3: CSARVLQGPSNQPQHF

J: TRBJ2-7
D: NA
V: TRBV6-1
size: NA
DNA: TGTGCCAGCAGTGATGTACTGGGCAGCTACGAGCAGTACTTC
CDR3: CASSDVLGSYEQYF

J: TRBJ2-1
D: NA
V: TRBV5-1
size: NA
DNA: TGCGCCAGCAGCCTGAGCCCAGGGGGGGCCGGTGACGATGAGCAGTTCTTC
CDR3: CASSLSPGGAGDDEQFF

J: TRBJ2-7
D: NA
V: TRBV7-8
size: NA
DNA: TGTGCCAGCAGCTTAGGATTGTGGTGGGAGCAGTACTTC
CDR3: CASSLGLWWEQYF

J: TRBJ1-6
D: NA
V: TRBV4-1
size: NA
DNA: TGCGCCAGCAGCCAAGGGAGATTGGGGATTGTTGATTCACCCCTCCACTTT
CDR3: CASSQGRLGIVDSPLHF

J: TRBJ2-7
D: TRBD1
V: TRBV7-2
size: few
DNA: TGTGCCAGCAGCCAAGGGACAGCCTACGAGCAGTACTTC
CDR3: CASSQGTAYEQYF

J: TRBJ1-1
D: TRBD1
V: TRBV12-3/TRBV12-4
size: NA
DNA: TGTGCCAGCAGGCTACAGGGGTTGGCTGAAGCTTTCTTT
CDR3: CASRLQGLAEAFF

J: TRBJ2-3
D: NA
V: TRBV2
size: NA
DNA: TGTGCCAGCAGAGAGGGACTGGGCACAGATACGCAGTATTTT
CDR3: CASREGLGTDTQYF

J: TRBJ1-6
D: NA
V: TRBV6-5
size: NA
DNA: TGTGCCAGCAGTTACGCTCAGGGTCGGTCACCCCTCCACTTT
CDR3: CASSYAQGRSPLHF

J: TRBJ2-7
D: NA
V: TRBV6-5
size: NA
DNA: TGTGCCAGCAGTTACTCGATAGGGGTAAGGGCCTACGAGCAGTACTTC
CDR3: CASSYSIGVRAYEQYF

J: TRBJ1-2
D: TRBD1
V: TRBV9
size: NA
DNA: TGTGCCAGCAGCGTGGGAGTGGGACAGGTCTATGGCTACACCTTC
CDR3: CASSVGVGQVYGYTF

J: TRBJ2-3
D: NA
V: TRBV30
size: NA
DNA: TGTGCCTGGAGTGTAGCCAGAAGGCAGTATTTT
CDR3: CAWSVARRQYF

J: TRBJ1-1
D: TRBD1
V: TRBV2
size: NA
DNA: TGTGCCAGCAGTGAAAGCGGGACAGTTCTAACTGAAGCTTTCTTT
CDR3: CASSESGTVLTEAFF

J: TRBJ2-3
D: TRBD1
V: TRBV5-1
size: NA
DNA: TGCGCCAGCAGCCTACAGGGGGCGGAAGGAGATACGCAGTATTTT
CDR3: CASSLQGAEGDTQYF

J: TRBJ2-3
D: TRBD2
V: TRBV12-3/TRBV12-4
size: NA
DNA: TGTGCCAGCAGTTTTTCACTAGCGGGGGGCGAAGATACGCAGTATTTT
CDR3: CASSFSLAGGEDTQYF

J: TRBJ1-1
D: NA
V: TRBV20-1
size: once
DNA: TGCAGTGCGCAGCCGCCCGGGGACACTGAAGCTTTCTTT
CDR3: CSAQPPGDTEAFF

J: TRBJ2-1
D: NA
V: TRBV28
size: NA
DNA: TGTGCCAGCAGTCCTGGGACCAAAAAGCACCACAATGAGCAGTTCTTC
CDR3: CASSPGTKKHHNEQFF

J: TRBJ2-5
D: TRBD2
V: TRBV4-3
size: NA
DNA: TGCGCCAGCAGCCAAGCGCTAGCGGGAGGGGAGACCCAGTACTTC
CDR3: CASSQALAGGETQYF

J: TRBJ1-2
D: NA
V: TRBV9
size: NA
DNA: TGTGCCAGCAGCGTAGATCAAGGCTATGGCTACACCTTC
CDR3: CASSVDQGYGYTF

J: TRBJ2-3
D: TRBD2
V: TRBV2
size: NA
DNA: TGTGCCAGCAGTGAACCTAGCGGGAGAGATACGCAGTATTTT
CDR3: CASSEPSGRDTQYF

J: TRBJ2-7
D: NA
V: TRBV30
size: NA
DNA: TGTGCCTGGAGTAGGGACCAGACCTACGAGCAGTACTTC
CDR3: CAWSRDQTYEQYF

J: TRBJ1-2
D: TRBD1
V: TRBV9
size: NA
DNA: TGTGCCAGCAGCCCCCGCCCAGGGGGAGATGGCTACACCTTC
CDR3: CASSPRPGGDGYTF

J: TRBJ1-6
D: NA
V: TRBV3-1
size: NA
DNA: TGTGCCAGCAGCCAAGTAGGCAGGGGCCTTTTAAATTCACCCCTCCACTTT
CDR3: CASSQVGRGLLNSPLHF

J: TRBJ1-1
D: TRBD1
V: TRBV29-1
size: NA
DNA: TGCAGCGTTGAACGGGACAGCTCTTACACTGAAGCTTTCTTT
CDR3: CSVERDSSYTEAFF

J: TRBJ1-1
D: NA
V: TRBV30
size: few
DNA: TGTGCCTGGAGTGTATTCAGAGAGGGGAGTCGCGCTTTCTTT
CDR3: CAWSVFREGSRAFF

J: TRBJ2-1
D: NA
V: TRBV20-1
size: NA
DNA: TGCAGTGTTGATACCCCCCGGCCGGGGACAAGCTCCTACAATGAGCAGTTCTTC
CDR3: CSVDTPRPGTSSYNEQFF

J: TRBJ2-5
D: TRBD1
V: TRBV7-9
size: NA
DNA: TGTGCCAGCAGCTTCAGGACAGGGGTAGAGACCCAGTACTTC
CDR3: CASSFRTGVETQYF

J: TRBJ1-2
D: NA
V: TRBV5-6
size: NA
DNA: TGTGCCAGCAGCGTGCGGGACTATGGCTACACCTTC
CDR3: CASSVRDYGYTF

J: TRBJ2-5
D: TRBD2
V: TRBV24-1
size: NA
DNA: TGTGCCACCAGTGATGGAGCGGGGGGGCTATCCGCCCAGTACTTC
CDR3: CATSDGAGGLSAQYF